This entry concerns a single TCR beta chain. These data come from a study of T cell changes during pregnancy in multiple sclerosis. Measured with immunoSEQ multiplex PCR; TCRdb has only the in-frame clones, and not every one. The repertoire includes 25,000 to 30,000 clones, nearly 90% of them detected once, and 0.8% sits in the top ten. Germline CDR1 reads SGHNT; CDR2 reads YYREEE (reference sequence). This CDR3 is built from 14 residues. The V gene end was trimmed by 10 bases and the J gene end by 2 bases; junction bases not matched to a gene: 11. The sequence was obtained from a female donor with multiple sclerosis, enrolled in a pregnancy study. Sample: CD4+ T cells from peripheral blood mononuclear cells, taken in the second trimester of pregnancy. The gene calls are TRBV5-4 and TRBJ2-5; 7 nucleotides match TRBD2. The CDR3 reads CAGGEGGTQETQYF. CDR3 nucleotide sequence: TGTGCCGGGGGGGAGGGCGGGACGCAAGAGACCCAGTACTTC.